The 32 T cell receptor beta chains below were found in one sample sequenced in a study of graft-versus-host responses after intestinal transplantation. Measured with immunoSEQ multiplex PCR; TCRdb has only the in-frame clones, and not every one. The sample shows 35,000 to 45,000 clones, 93% of them seen only once. The material was PBMCs, obtained approximately 100 weeks after intestinal transplantation. These receptor sequences come from a human patient who received an intestinal transplant, so some T cells may come from the graft donor.

The chain joins TRBV27 to TRBJ1-3; maybe TRBD1 (5 bases). Between the trimmed V and J ends, which lost 0 bases and 0 bases, there was a span of 15 bases. The CDR3 has 18 residues. CDR1 and CDR2 from the germline V gene are MNHEY and SMNVEV (reference sequence). DNA for the CDR3: TGTGCCAGCAGTTTATCGATCGGGGACTTCTTCTCTGGAAACACCATATATTTT. Translation gives CASSLSIGDFFSGNTIYF.

The V call is TRBV11-2, the J call TRBJ2-4; D is possibly TRBD1 (6 bases). Between the trimmed V and J ends, which lost 5 bases and 1 base, there was a span of 9 bases. Germline V gene sequence: CDR1 SGHAT, CDR2 FQNNGV. CDR3 size: 14 residues. CDR3 residues: CASSRTGAKNIQYF. CDR3 DNA sequence: TGTGCCAGCAGCCGAACAGGGGCCAAAAACATTCAGTACTTC.

V and J are TRBV7-3 and TRBJ2-3; D tentatively fits TRBD1 or TRBD2 (5 bases each). In germline, CDR1 is SGHTA, CDR2 FQGTGA. V was trimmed by 1 base and J by 6 bases, leaving 11 bases between them. The CDR3 loop spans 14 amino acids. CDR3 sequence reads: CASSLMGPEDTQYF. CDR3 nucleotide sequence: TGTGCCAGCAGCTTAATGGGACCCGAGGATACGCAGTATTTT.

V usage is TRBV19 and J usage is TRBJ1-5; no firm D call. This CDR3 region has 15 residues. The germline V gene encodes CDR1 LNHDA and CDR2 SQIVND (reference sequence). Trimming took off 5 bases at V and 0 bases at J, with 11 bases between the two ends. The CDR3: CASSSGGYSNQPQHF. In nucleotides, the CDR3 is TGTGCCAGTAGTTCTGGCGGATATAGCAATCAGCCCCAGCATTTT.

The chain combines TRBV5-6 with TRBJ2-1, with 8 positions matching TRBD2. CDR3 size: 14 residues. V was pared by 2 bases and J by 8 bases, with 6 bases of the junction left unmatched. Per the germline V gene, CDR1 is SGHDT and CDR2 is YYEEEE. CDR3 sequence: CASSLTGGPDEQFF. CDR3 in DNA: TGTGCCAGCAGCTTAACGGGGGGGCCAGATGAGCAGTTCTTC.

A note on this clone: One end of the junction is discordant with germline, which a read error may explain. At the DNA level, this CDR3 is encoded by other sequences in the same sample as well. The rearrangement joins TRBV5-4 to TRBJ1-2; D is undetermined. In germline, CDR1 is SGHNT, CDR2 YYREEE (reference sequence). This CDR3 region has 13 residues. The CDR3 is CASSFRTPQGCTF. The DNA of the CDR3 is TGTGCAAGCAGCTTTAGGACCCCACAAGGCTGCACCTTC. Filled out from reference TRBV5-4 and TRBJ1-2, the complete variable domain reads ETGVTQSPTHLIKTRGQQVTLRCSSQSGHNTVSWYQQALGQGPQFIFQYYREEENGRGNFPPRFSGLQFPNYSSELNVNALELDDSALYLCASSFRTPQGCTFGSGTRLTVV.

The chain carries TRBV19 and TRBJ1-5; D remains ambiguous. Trimming took off 4 bases at V and 3 bases at J, with 13 bases between the two ends. The CDR3 is 15 residues long. Germline assignment: CDR1 LNHDA and CDR2 SQIVND (reference sequence). CDR3 DNA sequence: TGTGCCAGTAGTAGAACGGGGATTCTCAATCAGCCCCAGCATTTT. It yields the protein CASSRTGILNQPQHF.

This clone was recorded only once. The chain uses TRBV15 and TRBJ2-7; no definite D call. Germline V gene lookup returns CDR1 LNHNV and CDR2 YYDKDF (reference sequence). Deletions cut 5 bases from V and 5 bases from J, with 19 bases between. The CDR3 extends over 15 amino acids. The CDR3 region is CATSPMRSESHEQYF. CDR3 in DNA: TGTGCCACCAGCCCCATGAGAAGCGAGAGCCACGAGCAGTACTTC.

This chain links TRBV19 with TRBJ2-7, with 9 positions matching TRBD1. This CDR3 region has 14 residues. Germline-derived CDR1 and CDR2 are LNHDA and SQIVND (reference sequence). Unmatched junction bases numbered 7, after V lost 4 bases and J lost 6 bases. The CDR3 here is CASSRVGQGAEQYF. The CDR3 DNA reads TGTGCCAGTAGTAGGGTGGGACAGGGTGCCGAGCAGTACTTC.

J is TRBJ2-3 and V is TRBV29-1; possible D gene TRBD1, 6 bases. The V and J ends lost 3 bases and 4 bases respectively, with 20 bases between them. The V gene's germline CDR1 is SQVTM and CDR2 ANQGSEA. The CDR3 totals 16 residues. CDR3 sequence: CSVEMQGWVAPDTQYF. The CDR3 DNA reads as TGCAGCGTTGAGATGCAGGGGTGGGTAGCGCCAGATACGCAGTATTTT.

CDR3 DNA sequence: TGTGCCAGCAGCTCCCAAGGGGGCCCTAACTATGGCTACACCTTC. Protein sequence: CASSSQGGPNYGYTF. The chain joins TRBV7-3 to TRBJ1-2, with TRBD1 matching over 7 bases. Germline V lookup: CDR1 SGHTA, CDR2 FQGTGA. This CDR3 comprises 15 residues. V lost 4 bases to trimming and J lost 0 bases; unmatched junction nucleotides: 5. Full variable domain (outside the CDR3, taken from reference TRBV7-3 and TRBJ1-2): GAGVSQTPSNKVTEKGKYVELRCDPISGHTALYWYRQSLGQGPEFLIYFQGTGAADDSGLPNDRFFAVRPEGSVSTLKIQRTERGDSAVYLCASSSQGGPNYGYTFGSGTRLTVV.

The chain combines TRBV7-2 with TRBJ1-2, with D perhaps TRBD1 (5 bases). Trimming cost V 2 bases and J 0 bases, with 10 bases left between them. There are 15 residues in the CDR3. Germline V gene data show CDR1 as SGHTA and CDR2 as FQGNSA. Here the CDR3 reads CASSLTTGPNYGYTF. In nucleotides, the CDR3 is TGTGCCAGCAGCTTAACGACGGGACCTAACTATGGCTACACCTTC.

The chain links TRBV5-1 to TRBJ1-4; TRBD1 matches at 7 bases. Losses at the gene ends were 3 bases for V and 4 bases for J; bases not matched to a gene: 6. The CDR3 is made up of 15 amino acids. Germline V CDR1 and CDR2: SGHRS, YFSETQ. CDR3 region: CASSYRDSINEKLFF. CDR3 in DNA: TGCGCCAGCAGCTACCGGGACAGTATTAATGAAAAACTGTTTTTT.

J is TRBJ1-2 and V is TRBV6-5; unclear D gene. The CDR3 extends over 13 amino acids. Germline assignment: CDR1 MNHEY and CDR2 SVGAGI. The ends were cut back, 5 bases at V and 7 bases at J, with 14 bases in the middle. CDR3 DNA: TGTGCCAGCAGTACGTCAGCCCGAGGTGGCTACACCTTC. It codes for CASSTSARGGYTF.

The chain joins TRBV11-1 to TRBJ2-5, with D hard to call. Trimming shortened V by 2 bases and J by 4 bases, and 11 bases separated the two germline ends. Looked up from germline, CDR1 is SGHAT and CDR2 is FQDESV (reference sequence). CDR3 length: 14 amino acids. CDR3 sequence (DNA): TGTGCCAGCAGCTTACGGGCGAGGCCAGAGACCCAGTACTTC. Its translation is CASSLRARPETQYF.

The chain links TRBV7-6 to TRBJ2-7; 8 bases fit TRBD1. CDR3 size: 14 residues. Germline-derived CDR1 and CDR2 are SGHVS and FNYEAQ. J was trimmed by 4 bases and V by 4 bases; bases with no gene match: 6. This CDR3 reads CASSSGTGKYEQYF. The CDR3 nucleotides read TGTGCCAGCAGCTCCGGGACAGGCAAGTACGAGCAGTACTTC.

The genes are TRBV6-6 and TRBJ2-7; 8 positions agree with TRBD2. This CDR3 has 16 residues. Trimming at V came to 3 bases and at J to 2 bases, leaving 9 bases not matched to a gene. Germline V gene data show CDR1 as MNHNY and CDR2 as SVGAGI (reference sequence). CDR3 bases: TGTGCCAGCAGTTATTCTCCGGCGGGGGGCCCCTACGAGCAGTACTTC. Translated: CASSYSPAGGPYEQYF.

The chain combines TRBV14 with TRBJ1-1; D gene ambiguous. The V gene's germline CDR1 is SGHDN and CDR2 FVKESK. Trimming cost V 4 bases and J 0 bases, with 6 bases left between them. The CDR3 has 13 amino acids. CDR3: CASSRTLNTEAFF. Here the CDR3 DNA reads TGTGCCAGCAGCCGGACCCTGAACACTGAAGCTTTCTTT.

This rearrangement joins TRBV6-5 to TRBJ1-2, with 7 nucleotides matching TRBD1. Losses at the gene ends were 2 bases for V and 3 bases for J; bases not matched to a gene: 3. Germline-derived CDR1 and CDR2 are MNHEY and SVGAGI. This CDR3 spans 14 amino acids. The CDR3 reads CASSYGQVDYGYTF. CDR3 DNA: TGTGCCAGCAGTTACGGACAGGTGGACTATGGCTACACCTTC.

The rearrangement uses TRBV5-1 and TRBJ2-1, with D maybe TRBD2 (6 bases). Germline CDR1 is SGHRS and CDR2 is YFSETQ. Trimming removed 4 bases from V and 0 bases from J, with 20 bases in between. The CDR3 extends over 18 amino acids. DNA for the CDR3: TGCGCCAGCAGCGACGGACGACTAGTGCCCCCCTCCTACAATGAGCAGTTCTTC. Protein: CASSDGRLVPPSYNEQFF.

The chain links TRBV13 to TRBJ2-2; TRBD1 is a possible D gene (6 bases). CDR1 and CDR2 (germline): PRHDT, FYEKMQ (reference sequence). The CDR3 is 15 residues long. V gave up 5 bases and J gave up 2 bases, with 12 bases separating them. In DNA form, the CDR3 reads TGTGCCAGCAGCGGCTACAGGGCCAACACCGGGGAGCTGTTTTTT. Its translation: CASSGYRANTGELFF.

The genes are TRBV9 and TRBJ2-7; TRBD1 agrees at 9 bases. Germline V gene sequence: CDR1 SGDLS, CDR2 YYNGEE. The CDR3 runs 15 residues. Trimming took 0 bases from V and 4 from J; bases not matched to a gene: 5. In nucleotides, the CDR3 is TGTGCCAGCAGCGTAGGGACAGGGGCAAGTTACGAGCAGTACTTC. It codes for CASSVGTGASYEQYF. The variable domain in full, with the rest retrieved from reference TRBV9 and TRBJ2-7, is DSGVTQTPKHLITATGQRVTLRCSPRSGDLSVYWYQQSLDQGLQFLIQYYNGEERAKGNILERFSAQQFPDLHSELNLSSLELGDSALYFCASSVGTGASYEQYFGPGTRLTVT.

This chain links TRBV7-3 with TRBJ1-6, with TRBD1 matching over 9 bases. The length of the CDR3 is 15 residues. Germline CDR1 is SGHTA and CDR2 is FQGTGA. The V segment lost 5 bases and the J segment 10 bases; nucleotides outside the gene matches: 9. CDR3 loop: CASSEGTGSQSPLHF. In DNA, the CDR3 is TGTGCCAGCAGCGAAGGGACAGGGTCACAGTCACCCCTCCACTTT. The whole variable domain, remainder taken from reference TRBV7-3 and TRBJ1-6, is GAGVSQTPSNKVTEKGKYVELRCDPISGHTALYWYRQSLGQGPEFLIYFQGTGAADDSGLPNDRFFAVRPEGSVSTLKIQRTERGDSAVYLCASSEGTGSQSPLHFGNGTRLTVT.

V gene TRBV6-1 combines with J gene TRBJ1-6; D gene uncertain. This CDR3 is 13 amino acids long. V lost 10 bases, J lost 6 bases, and 13 bases lay in between. Per germline, CDR1 MNHNS and CDR2 SASEGT. The CDR3, as DNA: TGTGCCACCCGCCCTCGGGGTAATTCACCCCTCCACTTT. As protein: CATRPRGNSPLHF.

The genes are TRBV7-6 and TRBJ1-6; 7 nucleotides agree with TRBD1. The J segment lost 2 bases and the V segment lost 5 bases, leaving 3 bases of the junction unmatched. Germline V lookup: CDR1 SGHVS, CDR2 FNYEAQ. The CDR3 contains 15 residues. The DNA of the CDR3 is TGTGCCAGCAGCCCACAGGGGACCTATAATTCACCCCTCCACTTT. Amino acids: CASSPQGTYNSPLHF.

DNA for the CDR3: TGTGCCAGCAGCAGAGGGGATTCTGGAAACACCATATATTTT. Its translation: CASSRGDSGNTIYF. The J gene is TRBJ1-3, the V gene TRBV6-5; D might be TRBD1 (5 bases). Germline V gene lookup returns CDR1 MNHEY and CDR2 SVGAGI. The CDR3 extends over 14 amino acids. The ends were cut back, 6 bases at V and 1 base at J, with 10 bases in the middle.

The chain employs TRBV2 and TRBJ2-7; the match to TRBD1 covers 8 bases. Germline values: CDR1 SNHLY, CDR2 FYNNEI. CDR3 length equals 14 residues. V shed 4 bases, J shed 2 bases, and the junction held 4 bases outside the gene matches. DNA of the CDR3: TGTGCCAGCAGTGTCGACAGGGGCCCCTACGAGCAGTACTTC. It codes for CASSVDRGPYEQYF.

This clone was seen only once. This chain connects TRBV27 to TRBJ1-2; 8 bases agree with TRBD1. Germline CDR1 reads MNHEY; CDR2 reads SMNVEV (reference sequence). The V and J ends lost 4 bases and 4 bases, in that order; junction bases with no gene match: 8. This CDR3 region has 15 residues. The CDR3 DNA is TGTGCCAGCAGTTCTACAGGGGGGGGAATCTATGGCTACACCTTC. Amino acid sequence: CASSSTGGGIYGYTF.

CDR3 region: CASSSTGGVTEAFF. CDR3 in DNA: TGCGCCAGCAGCTCGACAGGGGGCGTCACTGAAGCTTTCTTT. The gene calls are TRBV5-1 and TRBJ1-1; 10 bases match TRBD1. The germline CDR1 and CDR2 sequences are SGHRS and YFSETQ. J was trimmed by 4 bases and V by 3 bases; bases with no gene match: 3. CDR3 size: 14 residues.

The CDR3 reads CSVHSQETQYF. Written as DNA, the CDR3 is TGCAGTGTACATTCCCAAGAGACCCAGTACTTC. The chain employs TRBV20-1 and TRBJ2-5, with D uncertain. Germline assignment: CDR1 DFQATT and CDR2 SNEGSKA (reference sequence). The V end was cut by 7 bases, the J end by 1 base, with 7 bases between. The CDR3 runs to 11 residues.

V gene TRBV11-1 combines with J gene TRBJ1-2; 10 bases line up with TRBD1. The CDR3 consists of 13 residues. Germline assignment: CDR1 SGHAT and CDR2 FQDESV (reference sequence). The V segment lost 5 bases and the J segment 7 bases; nucleotides outside the gene matches: 4. This chain's CDR3 is CASSPGQGVGYTF. The CDR3 nucleotides are TGTGCCAGCAGCCCCGGACAGGGGGTTGGCTACACCTTC.

V is TRBV9 and J is TRBJ1-1; no reliable D call. Germline V gene sequence: CDR1 SGDLS, CDR2 YYNGEE. The CDR3 contains 11 residues. V lost 4 bases and J lost 6, with 7 bases in between. The CDR3 region is CASSSGPEAFF. Here the CDR3 DNA reads TGTGCCAGCAGCTCAGGTCCTGAAGCTTTCTTT. The complete variable domain, with remaining parts taken from reference TRBV9 and TRBJ1-1, reads DSGVTQTPKHLITATGQRVTLRCSPRSGDLSVYWYQQSLDQGLQFLIQYYNGEERAKGNILERFSAQQFPDLHSELNLSSLELGDSALYFCASSSGPEAFFGQGTRLTVV.